The 28 T cell receptor beta chains listed next were all sequenced from one sample in a study of T cells in Graves' hyperthyroidism and ophthalmopathy. RNA transcripts yielded amplified TCR beta CDR3 regions. An initial round of RT-PCR targeting the TCR CDR3 relied on the HTBI primer set. From the multiplex PCR reads, TCRdb called clonotypes with MiXCR, one entry per CDR3 protein. Found here are about 480,000 distinct CDR3 sequences, about 15% of them singletons; the top ten hold 15% to 20%. Sequencing input: blood. All receptors derive from a woman aged 18-29 years with Graves' hyperthyroidism.

This clonotype was seen a handful of times. V gene TRBV25-1 combines with J gene TRBJ2-4, with D unclear. Looked up from germline, CDR1 is MGHDK and CDR2 is SYGVNS. V gave up 2 bases and J gave up 6 bases, with 5 bases separating them. The CDR3 totals 12 residues. The CDR3 DNA reads as TGTGCCAGCAGTGAAGTCTTAAACATTCAGTACTTC. Protein sequence: CASSEVLNIQYF.

The V and J genes are TRBV29-1 and TRBJ2-1; D may correspond to TRBD1 or TRBD2 (5 bases each). Trimming removed 3 bases from V and 4 bases from J, with 16 bases in between. CDR3 length: 15 amino acids. Germline V gives CDR1 SQVTM, CDR2 ANQGSEA. The CDR3 coding sequence is TGCAGCGTTGATTTCGGGGCCCTTGATTACAATGAGCAGTTCTTC. Protein product: CSVDFGALDYNEQFF.

This clonotype came up many times. The V gene is TRBV11-2, the J gene TRBJ2-1; 12 bases align to TRBD2. V shed 5 bases, J shed 4 bases, and the junction held 6 bases outside the gene matches. The germline V gene encodes CDR1 SGHAT and CDR2 FQNNGV. The CDR3 extends over 16 amino acids. The CDR3 region has the DNA TGTGCCAGCAGCGCCCGACTAGCGGGAGATTACAATGAGCAGTTCTTC. It specifies CASSARLAGDYNEQFF.

The V gene is TRBV10-3, the J gene TRBJ2-3; perhaps TRBD1 as D (6 bases). V was cut by 0 bases and J by 9 bases, with 10 bases left in between. The CDR3 extends over 13 amino acids. Germline CDR1 ENHRY, CDR2 SYGVKD. Written as DNA, the CDR3 is TGTGCCATCAGTGAGTCGGAAGACAGGACGCAGTATTTT. The encoded protein is CAISESEDRTQYF.

This clonotype was seen at least ten times. The chain joins TRBV6-1 to TRBJ2-1, with TRBD2 matching over 10 bases. The CDR3 totals 16 residues. V dropped 6 bases and J dropped 6; count of bases not matched to a gene: 11. CDR1 and CDR2 (germline): MNHNS, SASEGT. CDR3 bases: TGTGCCAGCAGGCCGGGTTTACTAGCGGGAAGCAATGAGCAGTTCTTC. It yields the protein CASRPGLLAGSNEQFF.

The chain carries TRBV12-3 or TRBV12-4 and TRBJ1-5, with 11 bases lining up with TRBD1. V lost 3 bases and J lost 5; bases outside the gene matches: 3. The length of the CDR3 is 15 residues. The CDR3 sequence is CASSFGQGAYQPQHF. Here the CDR3 DNA reads TGTGCCAGCAGTTTTGGACAGGGGGCCTATCAGCCCCAGCATTTT.

V is TRBV11-2 and J is TRBJ2-7, with 8 bases lining up with TRBD1. CDR1 and CDR2 (germline): SGHAT, FQNNGV. The CDR3 consists of 14 residues. After removal of 5 bases from V and 5 bases from J, the junction contained 8 bases not matched to a gene. The CDR3 nucleotides are TGTGCCAGCAGCCAGCGGACAGGGAGCAACGAGCAGTACTTC. It is translated as CASSQRTGSNEQYF.

This clonotype was seen ten or more times. V and J are TRBV2 and TRBJ2-7; 10 bases fit TRBD2. This CDR3 is 15 amino acids long. CDR1 is SNHLY and CDR2 is FYNNEI in the germline V gene. After removal of 2 bases from V and 6 bases from J, the junction contained 7 bases not matched to a gene. The CDR3 sequence: CASSESRLAGVEQYF. CDR3 sequence (DNA): TGTGCCAGCAGTGAAAGTCGGCTAGCGGGAGTCGAGCAGTACTTC.

This clonotype showed up many times. The V and J genes are TRBV6-1 and TRBJ1-5; 8 positions match TRBD1. Germline CDR1 reads MNHNS; CDR2 reads SASEGT. Trimming cost V 6 bases and J 6 bases; bases outside gene matches: 7. The CDR3 runs to 14 residues. CDR3 coding DNA: TGTGCCAGCAGACAACAGGGGGGAGGTCAGCCCCAGCATTTT. Its translation: CASRQQGGGQPQHF.

This clonotype was picked up many times. The chain combines TRBV20-1 with TRBJ2-2, with D uncertain. With 2 bases removed from V and 5 bases from J, the gap between germline ends came to 6 bases. Germline CDR1 is DFQATT and CDR2 is SNEGSKA (reference sequence). The CDR3 spans 12 residues. CDR3 in DNA: TGCAGTGCTAGAACTCGTACCGGGGAGCTGTTTTTT. It encodes CSARTRTGELFF.

This clonotype was counted ten times or more. The rearrangement uses TRBV4-1 and TRBJ2-5, with D possibly being TRBD2 (6 bases). V lost 1 base and J 5 bases, leaving 14 bases between the germline ends. Germline V lookup: CDR1 MGHRA, CDR2 YSYEKL. This CDR3 region has 15 residues. The CDR3 DNA is TGCGCCAGCAGCCAAGTTGGCGGGACGAGGGAGACCCAGTACTTC. Translation: CASSQVGGTRETQYF.

This clonotype was counted ten times or more. The genes are TRBV10-3 and TRBJ1-2; 9 nucleotides match TRBD1. V lost 4 bases and J lost 5; bases outside the gene matches: 8. Germline V lookup: CDR1 ENHRY, CDR2 SYGVKD. This CDR3 spans 15 amino acids. The CDR3 here is CAISGRDRDMYGYTF. CDR3 coding DNA: TGTGCCATCAGTGGCCGGGACAGGGATATGTATGGCTACACCTTC.

This clonotype appeared many times. V is TRBV3-1 and J is TRBJ1-1; D call uncertain. The CDR3 is 13 amino acids. Germline V CDR1 and CDR2: LGHDT, YNNKEL (reference sequence). V was shortened by 1 base and J by 4 bases, with 7 bases between the two germline ends. CDR3 nucleotides: TGTGCCAGCAGCCAAGGCCCGACCACTGAAGCTTTCTTT. Translating gives CASSQGPTTEAFF.

In regard to this clonotype: A much more abundant neighbour one base away suggests this may be a read error. V usage is TRBV10-2 and J usage is TRBJ2-1; 11 nucleotides agree with TRBD2. The CDR3 has 17 residues. Germline CDR1 reads WSHSY; CDR2 reads SAAADI. CDR3 protein: CASSEPGLADNYSEQFF. The DNA for the CDR3 is TGCGCCAGCAGTGAGCCGGGACTAGCGGATAACTACAGTGAGCAGTTCTTC.

This clonotype was recorded at least ten times. The chain employs TRBV6-2 or TRBV6-3 and TRBJ2-1; a possible D gene is TRBD2 (6 bases). CDR3 length equals 19 residues. Germline values: CDR1 MNHEY, CDR2 SVGEGT. With 0 bases removed from V and 0 bases from J, the gap between germline ends came to 18 bases. The CDR3 reads CASSYSGRPREVSYNEQFF. In DNA, the CDR3 is TGTGCCAGCAGTTACTCAGGGAGGCCGAGGGAGGTCTCCTACAATGAGCAGTTCTTC.

The chain has TRBV6-6 and TRBJ2-1, with TRBD2 identical over 9 bases. This CDR3 spans 17 amino acids. The germline V gene has CDR1 MNHNY and CDR2 SVGAGI (reference sequence). The trim removed 0 bases at V and 2 bases at J, leaving 5 bases unmatched. Here the CDR3 DNA reads TGTGCCAGCAGTTACTCGAAGTCTAGCGGGACCTACAATGAGCAGTTCTTC. Protein product: CASSYSKSSGTYNEQFF.

This clonotype was found many times. The V gene is TRBV7-3, the J gene TRBJ2-7; D not resolved. V was pared by 6 bases and J by 3 bases, with 9 bases between. CDR3 length: 12 amino acids. Germline V gene data show CDR1 as SGHTA and CDR2 as FQGTGA. CDR3 DNA: TGTGCCAGCAGTCCCGGCGGCTACGAGCAGTACTTC. This gives the protein CASSPGGYEQYF. The variable domain in full, completed from reference TRBV7-3 and TRBJ2-7, reads GAGVSQTPSNKVTEKGKYVELRCDPISGHTALYWYRQSLGQGPEFLIYFQGTGAADDSGLPNDRFFAVRPEGSVSTLKIQRTERGDSAVYLCASSPGGYEQYFGPGTRLTVT.

This clonotype came up a few times. The V call is TRBV5-4, the J call TRBJ2-2; possible D gene TRBD1, 6 bases. The V gene lost 4 bases and the J gene lost 6 bases, with 10 bases spanning the gap. Germline loops: CDR1 SGHNT, CDR2 YYREEE (reference sequence). This CDR3 is 13 amino acids long. CDR3 sequence: CASSLRGAGELFF. CDR3 nucleotide sequence: TGTGCCAGCAGCCTCAGGGGAGCCGGGGAGCTGTTTTTT.

This chain uses TRBV18 with TRBJ2-3; 9 positions match TRBD2. This CDR3 has 15 residues. Looked up from germline, CDR1 is KGHSH and CDR2 is LQKENI. CDR3 in DNA: TGTGCTAGGTCTCTTCGACTAGCGGACACAGATACGCAGTATTTT. It translates to CARSLRLADTDTQYF. Full variable domain (remainder filled in from reference TRBV18 and TRBJ2-3): NAGVMQNPRHLVRRRGQEARLRCSPMKGHSHVYWYRQLPEEGLKFMVYLQKENIIDESGMPKERFSAEFPKEGPSILRIQQVVRGDSAAYFCARSLRLADTDTQYFGPGTRLTVL.

This clonotype was counted at least ten times. The chain links TRBV2 to TRBJ1-1; D unresolved. In germline, CDR1 is SNHLY, CDR2 FYNNEI. The CDR3 is 14 amino acids. V shed 6 bases and J shed 1 base, with 12 bases lying between them. CDR3 residues: CASRAASPNTEAFF. In DNA, the CDR3 is TGTGCCAGCAGAGCCGCATCCCCGAACACTGAAGCTTTCTTT.

There are many counts of this clonotype. V and J are TRBV28 and TRBJ1-1; a weak D match, TRBD1 (5 bases). Germline lookup yields CDR1 MDHEN and CDR2 SYDVKM. The CDR3 totals 11 residues. Trimming took off 5 bases at V and 11 bases at J, with 12 bases between the two ends. CDR3 DNA: TGTGCCAGCAGTCCCCAGGGTTTGGCTTTCTTT. The encoded protein is CASSPQGLAFF.

Ten or more counts support this clonotype. The J gene is TRBJ2-3, the V gene TRBV3-1; TRBD2 matches 12 bases. The germline V gene has CDR1 LGHDT and CDR2 YNNKEL (reference sequence). J was trimmed by 6 bases and V by 7 bases; bases with no gene match: 8. The CDR3 covers 15 residues. The CDR3 sequence is CASTLTSGSGDTQYF. In nucleotides, the CDR3 is TGTGCCAGCACCCTGACTAGCGGGAGTGGGGATACGCAGTATTTT.

This clonotype was seen many times. This sequence joins TRBV2 and TRBJ2-1; TRBD2 might be the D (5 bases). V dropped 6 bases and J dropped 11 bases, with 11 bases sitting between them. Per the germline V gene, CDR1 is SNHLY and CDR2 is FYNNEI. CDR3 length: 11 amino acids. In nucleotides, the CDR3 is TGTGCCAGCAGCCTAACTAGAAAGCAGTTCTTC. Translation gives CASSLTRKQFF. Based on the CDR3 plus reference TRBV2 and TRBJ2-1, the full variable domain is EPEVTQTPSHQVTQMGQEVILRCVPISNHLYFYWYRQILGQKVEFLVSFYNNEISEKSEIFDDQFSVERPDGSNFTLKIRSTKLEDSAMYFCASSLTRKQFFGPGTRLTVL.

The table lists this clonotype with many counts. This sequence joins TRBV29-1 and TRBJ2-2; D possibly corresponds to TRBD1 (5 bases). V was pared by 7 bases and J by 4 bases, with 13 bases between. The CDR3 is 13 amino acids. Germline V gives CDR1 SQVTM, CDR2 ANQGSEA. The CDR3 DNA is TGCAGCGCCCAGGGTGTAAGCACCGGGGAGCTGTTTTTT. Protein sequence: CSAQGVSTGELFF.

Comments on this clonotype: Possible read error: a much larger clone is one base away. V and J are TRBV5-5 and TRBJ1-1; D perhaps matches TRBD1 (6 bases). The CDR3 is 15 amino acids. Germline assignment: CDR1 SGHKS and CDR2 YYEKEE (reference sequence). The chain's CDR3 is CASSPDRIMNTEALF. CDR3 nucleotides: TGTGCCAGCAGCCCGGACAGAATTATGAACACTGAAGCTCTCTTT. Full variable domain (missing parts from reference TRBV5-5 and TRBJ1-1): DAGVTQSPTHLIKTRGQQVTLRCSPISGHKSVSWYQQVLGQGPQFIFQYYEKEERGRGNFPDRFSARQFPNYSSELNVNALLLGDSALYLCASSPDRIMNTEALFGQGTRLTVV.

The chain uses TRBV3-1 and TRBJ1-5; 7 bases align to TRBD1. The junction had 10 bases not matched to a gene; V was cut back by 4 bases and J by 7 bases. The CDR3 has 15 residues. The germline V gene encodes CDR1 LGHDT and CDR2 YNNKEL (reference sequence). The CDR3 here is CASSLNRGVRQPQHF. The CDR3 nucleotides read TGTGCCAGCAGCCTGAACAGGGGAGTTCGGCAGCCCCAGCATTTT.

This clonotype was counted at least ten times. V is TRBV7-3 and J is TRBJ1-2; 9 bases agree with TRBD1. With V trimmed by 4 bases and J by 7 bases, 13 bases remained unmatched. The germline CDR1 and CDR2 sequences are SGHTA and FQGTGA. The CDR3 sequence is 16 residues long. The CDR3 region is CASSSNRGQGSGGYTF. Written as DNA, the CDR3 is TGTGCCAGCAGCTCCAACCGGGGACAGGGATCGGGTGGCTACACCTTC.

The chain has TRBV4-1 and TRBJ2-1; 11 bases agree with TRBD2. Per the germline V gene, CDR1 is MGHRA and CDR2 is YSYEKL. Trimming took 2 bases from V and 6 from J; bases not matched to a gene: 6. This CDR3 has 16 residues. CDR3 in amino acids: CASSQRLAGLANEQFF. As DNA, the CDR3 is TGCGCCAGCAGCCAAAGACTAGCGGGACTCGCCAATGAGCAGTTCTTC.